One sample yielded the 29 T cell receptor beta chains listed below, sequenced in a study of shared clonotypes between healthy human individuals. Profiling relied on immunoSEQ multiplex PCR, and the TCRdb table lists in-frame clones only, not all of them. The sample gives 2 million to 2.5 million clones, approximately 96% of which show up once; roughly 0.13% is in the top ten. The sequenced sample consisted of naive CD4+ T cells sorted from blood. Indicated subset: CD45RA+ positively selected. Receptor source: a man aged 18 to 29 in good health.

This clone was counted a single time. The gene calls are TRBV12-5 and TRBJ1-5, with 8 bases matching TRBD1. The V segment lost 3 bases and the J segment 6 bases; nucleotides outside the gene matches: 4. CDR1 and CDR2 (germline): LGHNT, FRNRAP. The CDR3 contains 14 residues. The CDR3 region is CASGLGQGSQPQHF. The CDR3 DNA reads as TGTGCTAGTGGTTTAGGACAGGGTAGTCAGCCCCAGCATTTT.

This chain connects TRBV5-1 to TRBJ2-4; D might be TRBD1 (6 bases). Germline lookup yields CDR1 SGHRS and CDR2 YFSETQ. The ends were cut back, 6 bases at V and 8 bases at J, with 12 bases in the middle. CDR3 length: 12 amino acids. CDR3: CASKGQLDIQYF. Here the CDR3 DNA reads TGCGCCAGCAAAGGACAGTTGGACATTCAGTACTTC.

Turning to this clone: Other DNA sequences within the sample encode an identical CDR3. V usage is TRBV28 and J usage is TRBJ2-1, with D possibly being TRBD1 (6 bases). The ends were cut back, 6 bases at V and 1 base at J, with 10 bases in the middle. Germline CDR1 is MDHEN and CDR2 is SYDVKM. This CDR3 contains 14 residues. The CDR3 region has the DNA TGTGCCAGCAGCCTAACAGGGTCCTACAATGAGCAGTTCTTC. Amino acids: CASSLTGSYNEQFF. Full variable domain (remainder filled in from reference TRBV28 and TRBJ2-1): DVKVTQSSRYLVKRTGEKVFLECVQDMDHENMFWYRQDPGLGLRLIYFSYDVKMKEKGDIPEGYSVSREKKERFSLILESASTNQTSMYLCASSLTGSYNEQFFGPGTRLTVL.

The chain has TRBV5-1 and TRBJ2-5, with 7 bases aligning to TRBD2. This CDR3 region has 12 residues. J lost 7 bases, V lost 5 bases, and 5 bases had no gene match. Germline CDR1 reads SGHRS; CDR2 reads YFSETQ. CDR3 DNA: TGCGCCAGCAGTCATACGGGGGGGACCCAGTACTTC. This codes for CASSHTGGTQYF.

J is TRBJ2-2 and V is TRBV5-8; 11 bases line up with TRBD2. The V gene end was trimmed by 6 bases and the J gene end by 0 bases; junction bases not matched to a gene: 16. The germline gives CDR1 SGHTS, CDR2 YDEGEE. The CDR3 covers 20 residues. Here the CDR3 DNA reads TGTGCCAGCAACCTAGTTGGTTTCCTAGCGGGGGGCCCGAACACCGGGGAGCTGTTTTTT. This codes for CASNLVGFLAGGPNTGELFF.

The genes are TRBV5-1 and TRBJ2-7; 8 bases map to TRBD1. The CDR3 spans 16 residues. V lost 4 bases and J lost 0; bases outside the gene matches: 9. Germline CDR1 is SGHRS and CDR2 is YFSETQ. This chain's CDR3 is CASSRMDRASSYEQYF. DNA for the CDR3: TGCGCCAGCAGCAGAATGGACAGGGCTAGCTCCTACGAGCAGTACTTC.

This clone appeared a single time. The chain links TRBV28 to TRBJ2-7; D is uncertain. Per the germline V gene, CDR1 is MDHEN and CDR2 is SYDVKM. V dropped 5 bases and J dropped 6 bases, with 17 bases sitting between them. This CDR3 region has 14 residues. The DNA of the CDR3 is TGTGCCAGCAGTGCGCCGGGCCCATATGGCGAGCAGTACTTC. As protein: CASSAPGPYGEQYF.

CDR3 nucleotide sequence: TGTGCCAGCAGTGCGGCGGCTTATGGCTACACCTTC. This sequence encodes CASSAAAYGYTF. This chain joins TRBV6-1 and TRBJ1-2; no firm D call. Germline CDR1 and CDR2: MNHNS and SASEGT. V shed 4 bases and J shed 5 bases, with 8 bases lying between them. The CDR3 contains 12 residues.

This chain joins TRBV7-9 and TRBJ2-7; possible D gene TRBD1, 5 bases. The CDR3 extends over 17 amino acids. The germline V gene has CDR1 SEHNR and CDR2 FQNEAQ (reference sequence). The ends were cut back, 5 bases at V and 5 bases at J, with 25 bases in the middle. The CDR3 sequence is CASSPLLGREVRNEQYF. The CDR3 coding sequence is TGTGCCAGCAGCCCCCTCCTAGGCAGGGAAGTGAGGAACGAGCAGTACTTC.

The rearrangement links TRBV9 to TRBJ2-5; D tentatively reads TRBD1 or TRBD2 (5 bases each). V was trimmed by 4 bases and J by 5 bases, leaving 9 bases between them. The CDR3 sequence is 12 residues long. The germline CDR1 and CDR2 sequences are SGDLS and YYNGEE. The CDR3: CASSPWGETQYF. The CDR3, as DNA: TGTGCCAGCAGCCCATGGGGGGAGACCCAGTACTTC.

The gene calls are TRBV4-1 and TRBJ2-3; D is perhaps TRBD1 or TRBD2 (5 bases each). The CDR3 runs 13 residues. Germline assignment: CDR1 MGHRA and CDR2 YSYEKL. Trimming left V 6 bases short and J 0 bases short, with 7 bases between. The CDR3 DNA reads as TGCGCCAGCAGGGGGGATAGCACAGATACGCAGTATTTT. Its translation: CASRGDSTDTQYF.

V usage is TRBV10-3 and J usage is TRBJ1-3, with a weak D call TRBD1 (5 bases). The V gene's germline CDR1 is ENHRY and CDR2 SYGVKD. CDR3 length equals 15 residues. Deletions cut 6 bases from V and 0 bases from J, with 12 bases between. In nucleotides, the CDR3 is TGTGCCATCAGCTGGACAAAAGCCTCTGGAAACACCATATATTTT. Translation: CAISWTKASGNTIYF.

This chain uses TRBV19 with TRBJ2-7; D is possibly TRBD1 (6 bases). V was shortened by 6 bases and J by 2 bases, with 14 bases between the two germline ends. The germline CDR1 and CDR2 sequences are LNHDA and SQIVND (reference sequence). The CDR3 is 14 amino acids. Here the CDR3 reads CASRTDRSAYEQYF. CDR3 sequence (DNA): TGTGCCAGTAGGACCGACAGGTCGGCCTACGAGCAGTACTTC.

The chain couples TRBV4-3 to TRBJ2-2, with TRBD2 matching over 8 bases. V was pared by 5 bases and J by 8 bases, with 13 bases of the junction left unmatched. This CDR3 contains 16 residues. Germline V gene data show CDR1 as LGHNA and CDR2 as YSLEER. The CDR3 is CASSDFGGRLTGELFF. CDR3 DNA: TGCGCCAGCAGCGATTTTGGCGGGAGGTTGACTGGGGAGCTGTTTTTT.

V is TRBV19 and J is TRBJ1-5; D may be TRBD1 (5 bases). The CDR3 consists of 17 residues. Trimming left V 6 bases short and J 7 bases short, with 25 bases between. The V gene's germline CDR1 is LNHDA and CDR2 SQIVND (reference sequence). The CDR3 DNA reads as TGTGCCAGTAGCACCTCCGGGGGGGGATTCAACGAGCAGCCCCAGCATTTT. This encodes CASSTSGGGFNEQPQHF.

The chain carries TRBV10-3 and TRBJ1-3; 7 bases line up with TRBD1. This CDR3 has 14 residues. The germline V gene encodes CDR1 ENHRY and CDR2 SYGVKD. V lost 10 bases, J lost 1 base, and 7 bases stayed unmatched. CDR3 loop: CATLQGWSGNTIYF. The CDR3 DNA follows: TGTGCCACCTTACAGGGGTGGTCTGGAAACACCATATATTTT.

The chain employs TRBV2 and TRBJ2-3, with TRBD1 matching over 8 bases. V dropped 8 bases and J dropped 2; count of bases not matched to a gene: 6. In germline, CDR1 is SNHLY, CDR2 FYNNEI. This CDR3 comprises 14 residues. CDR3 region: CASGTGGVTDTQYF. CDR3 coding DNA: TGTGCCAGCGGTACAGGGGGAGTCACAGATACGCAGTATTTT.

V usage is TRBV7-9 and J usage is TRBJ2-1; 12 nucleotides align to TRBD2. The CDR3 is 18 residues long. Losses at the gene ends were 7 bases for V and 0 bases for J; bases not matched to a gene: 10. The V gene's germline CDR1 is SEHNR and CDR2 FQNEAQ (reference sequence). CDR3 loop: CASTLTSGSLSSYNEQFF. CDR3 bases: TGTGCCAGCACGCTGACTAGCGGGAGCTTAAGCTCCTACAATGAGCAGTTCTTC.

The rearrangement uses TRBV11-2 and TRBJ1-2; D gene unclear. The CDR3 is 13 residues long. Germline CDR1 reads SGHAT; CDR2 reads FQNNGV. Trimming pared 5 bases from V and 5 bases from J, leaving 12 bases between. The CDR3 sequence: CASSPYQSYGYTF. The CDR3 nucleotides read TGTGCCAGCAGCCCCTATCAGTCTTATGGCTACACCTTC.

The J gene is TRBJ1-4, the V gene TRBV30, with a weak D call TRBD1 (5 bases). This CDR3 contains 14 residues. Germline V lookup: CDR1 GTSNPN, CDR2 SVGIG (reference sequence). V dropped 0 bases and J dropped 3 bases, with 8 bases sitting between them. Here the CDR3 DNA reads TGTGCCTGGAGTGTGACAGCCCCTAATGAAAAACTGTTTTTT. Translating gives CAWSVTAPNEKLFF.

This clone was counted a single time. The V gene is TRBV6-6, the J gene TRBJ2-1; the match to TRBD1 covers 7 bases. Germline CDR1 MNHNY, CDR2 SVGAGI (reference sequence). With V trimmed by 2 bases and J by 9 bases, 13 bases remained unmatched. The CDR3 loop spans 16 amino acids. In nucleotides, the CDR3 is TGTGCCAGCAGTTACCCACCGGGACAGCGCACGGGTGAGCAGTTCTTC. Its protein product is CASSYPPGQRTGEQFF.

The DNA of the CDR3 is TGTGCCAGCAGCCGGACAGGGGGCCCAAATCAGCCCCAGCATTTT. Its translation is CASSRTGGPNQPQHF. J is TRBJ1-5 and V is TRBV11-2, with 11 bases aligning to TRBD1. V lost 5 bases and J lost 4; bases outside the gene matches: 4. Looked up from germline, CDR1 is SGHAT and CDR2 is FQNNGV. The CDR3 length is 15 residues.

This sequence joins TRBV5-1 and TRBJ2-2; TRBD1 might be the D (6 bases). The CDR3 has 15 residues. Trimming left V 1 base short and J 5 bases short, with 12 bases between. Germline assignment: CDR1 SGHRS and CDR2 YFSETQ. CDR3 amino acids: CASSLRPGETGELFF. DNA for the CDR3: TGCGCCAGCAGCTTGAGGCCAGGGGAGACCGGGGAGCTGTTTTTT.

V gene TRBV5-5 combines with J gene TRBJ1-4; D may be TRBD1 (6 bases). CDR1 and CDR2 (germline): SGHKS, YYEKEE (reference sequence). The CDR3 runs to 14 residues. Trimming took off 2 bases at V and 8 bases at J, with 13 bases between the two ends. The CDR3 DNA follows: TGTGCCAGCAGCTTCGGGACACTCGACGAAAAACTGTTTTTT. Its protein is CASSFGTLDEKLFF.

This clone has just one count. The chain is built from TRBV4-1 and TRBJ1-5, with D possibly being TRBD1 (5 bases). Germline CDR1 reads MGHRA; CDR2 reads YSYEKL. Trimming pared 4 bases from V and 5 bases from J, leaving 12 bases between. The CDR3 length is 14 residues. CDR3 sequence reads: CASSRDGRDQPQHF. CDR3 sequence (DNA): TGCGCCAGCAGCCGGGACGGTCGGGATCAGCCCCAGCATTTT.

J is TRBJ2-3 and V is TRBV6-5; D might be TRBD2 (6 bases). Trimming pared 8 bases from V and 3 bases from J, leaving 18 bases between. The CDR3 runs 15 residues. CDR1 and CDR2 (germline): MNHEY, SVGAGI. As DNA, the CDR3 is TGTGCCAGCGGTCCGGGGGAGAAAGGTACAGATACGCAGTATTTT. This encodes CASGPGEKGTDTQYF.

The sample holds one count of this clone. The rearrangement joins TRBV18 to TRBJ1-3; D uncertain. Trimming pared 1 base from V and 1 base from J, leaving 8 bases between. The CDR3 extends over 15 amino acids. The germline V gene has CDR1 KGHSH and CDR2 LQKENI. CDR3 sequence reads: CASSPLTESGNTIYF. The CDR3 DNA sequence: TGTGCCAGCTCACCACTTACAGAATCTGGAAACACCATATATTTT.

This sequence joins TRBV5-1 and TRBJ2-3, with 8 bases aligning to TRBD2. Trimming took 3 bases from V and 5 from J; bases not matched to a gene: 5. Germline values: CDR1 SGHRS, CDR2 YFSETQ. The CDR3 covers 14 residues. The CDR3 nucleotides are TGCGCCAGCAGCTCGGGACTAGTAAGAGATACGCAGTATTTT. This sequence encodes CASSSGLVRDTQYF.

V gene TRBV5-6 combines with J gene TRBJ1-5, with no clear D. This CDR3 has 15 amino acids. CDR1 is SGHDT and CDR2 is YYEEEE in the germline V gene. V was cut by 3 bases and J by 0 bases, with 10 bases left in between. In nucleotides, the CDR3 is TGTGCCAGCAGCTCGGGGTCGTATAGCAATCAGCCCCAGCATTTT. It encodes CASSSGSYSNQPQHF.